This T cell receptor beta chain was identified in a study of cytomegalovirus exposure and HLA in healthy donors. All the people who gave samples were healthy bone marrow donors. 13 Jbeta primers and 60 Vbeta primers were used for the PCR. This table comes from immunoSEQ multiplex PCR, and its TCRdb copy is limited to in-frame clones, with some not included. This sample carries 60,000 to 70,000 clones, approximately 80% of them seen once, and the ten largest clones take about 8%. This clone was seen only a few times. Germline V gene data show CDR1 as MGHRA and CDR2 as YSYEKL. Trimming removed 3 bases from V and 2 bases from J, with 10 bases in between. The CDR3 runs to 14 residues.

Sample: PBMCs. The genes are TRBV4-1 and TRBJ1-1; no definite D call. The TCR was taken from a young man in good health and CMV-seropositive. The CDR3 DNA sequence: TGCGCCAGCAGCCATCCCCAATCCAACACTGAAGCTTTCTTT. Translation gives CASSHPQSNTEAFF.